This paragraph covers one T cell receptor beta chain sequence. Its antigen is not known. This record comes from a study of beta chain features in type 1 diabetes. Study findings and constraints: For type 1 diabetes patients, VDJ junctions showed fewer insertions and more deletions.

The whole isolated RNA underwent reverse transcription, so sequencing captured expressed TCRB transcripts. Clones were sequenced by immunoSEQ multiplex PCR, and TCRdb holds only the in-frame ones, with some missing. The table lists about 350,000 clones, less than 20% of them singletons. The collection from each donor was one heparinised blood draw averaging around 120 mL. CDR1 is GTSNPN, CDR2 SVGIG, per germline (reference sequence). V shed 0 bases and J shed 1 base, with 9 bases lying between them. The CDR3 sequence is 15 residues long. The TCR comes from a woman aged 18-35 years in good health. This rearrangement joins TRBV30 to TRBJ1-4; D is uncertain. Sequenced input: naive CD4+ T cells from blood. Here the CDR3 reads CAWSVGRLTNEKLFF. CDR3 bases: TGTGCCTGGAGTGTAGGCAGACTAACTAATGAAAAACTGTTTTTT.